This T cell receptor beta chain was found in a study of blood T cell repertoires in COVID-19. Profiling relied on immunoSEQ multiplex PCR, and the TCRdb table lists in-frame clones only, not all of them. The sample lists about 250,000 clones, around 83% occurring once. The germline V gene encodes CDR1 MNHNS and CDR2 SASEGT. The CDR3 extends over 13 amino acids. Trimming took 0 bases from V and 1 from J, leaving 3 bases between them. The chain joins TRBV6-1 to TRBJ1-2, with unresolved D. This TCR was recovered from a man older than 75 with acute or convalescent COVID-19. The sample taken for sequencing was peripheral blood. CDR3 sequence: CASSEAYNYGYTF. DNA of the CDR3: TGTGCCAGCAGTGAAGCTTATAACTATGGCTACACCTTC.